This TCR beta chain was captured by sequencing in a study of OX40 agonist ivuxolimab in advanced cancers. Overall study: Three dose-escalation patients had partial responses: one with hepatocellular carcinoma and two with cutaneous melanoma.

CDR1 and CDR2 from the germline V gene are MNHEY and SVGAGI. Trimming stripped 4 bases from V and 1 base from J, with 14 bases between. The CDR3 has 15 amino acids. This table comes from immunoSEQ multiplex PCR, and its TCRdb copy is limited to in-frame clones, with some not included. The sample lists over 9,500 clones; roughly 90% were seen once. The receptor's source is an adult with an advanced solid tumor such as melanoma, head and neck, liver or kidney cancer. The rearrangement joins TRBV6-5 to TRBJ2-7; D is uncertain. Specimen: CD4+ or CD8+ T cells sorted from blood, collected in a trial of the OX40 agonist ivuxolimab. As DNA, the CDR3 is TGTGCCAGCAGTTCTCCTCGGACCGGATCCTACGAGCAGTACTTC. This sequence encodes CASSSPRTGSYEQYF.